The rows below give T cell receptor beta chains drawn from one sample of a study of human T cells and chemical hapten exposure. TCRdb fed the RACE reads into MiXCR, producing one record per CDR3 protein. The sample has 35,000 to 45,000 distinct CDR3 sequences; approximately 9.7% are singletons. Sequences were derived from whole blood, sampled in connection with sensitization to the hapten diphenylcyclopropenone (DPC). Source of these receptors: a woman aged 25 to 45 with alopecia areata. Some clones in this sample may be carry-over from other donors' samples. The CDR3 runs from the conserved cysteine through the conserved F or W. D genes are given only for firm matches. Some rows mark clone size as missing; the rest say once, few, many or name a class of expanded clone.

clone_size	j_call	d_call	v_call	cdr3_nt	cdr3_aa
-	TRBJ1-1	TRBD1	TRBV5-1	TGCGCCAGCAGCTTGGGACAGGGGGCGCTTATCGCAGAAGCTTTCTTT	CASSLGQGALIAEAFF
many	TRBJ2-4	TRBD1	TRBV28	TGTGCCAGCAGTCAGCCGGGACAGGGCAATACGTGGGACATTCAGTACTTC	CASSQPGQGNTWDIQYF
many	TRBJ2-5	-	TRBV27	TGTGCCAGCAGTTCCCTCGCGGGGAAACAAGAGACCCAGTACTTC	CASSSLAGKQETQYF
-	TRBJ2-1	-	TRBV14	TGTGCCAGCAGCCCCAATCTATATGAGCAGTTCTTC	CASSPNLYEQFF
few	TRBJ1-1	TRBD1	TRBV2	TGTGCCAGGGGACAGGGAGGAGCCACTGAAGCTTTCTTT	CARGQGGATEAFF
few	TRBJ1-6	TRBD1	TRBV4-1	TGCGCCAGCAGCCTCCGGGACAGGGATAATTCACCCCTCCACTTT	CASSLRDRDNSPLHF
few	TRBJ1-5	-	TRBV7-8	TGTGCCAGCAGCCCCCTCGACCCGGGCAGCAATCAGCCCCAGCATTTT	CASSPLDPGSNQPQHF
many	TRBJ1-1	-	TRBV6-2/TRBV6-3	TGTGCCAGCAGTTACTCTACAGGAGTGAACACTGAAGCTTTCTTT	CASSYSTGVNTEAFF
many	TRBJ1-1	-	TRBV5-4	TGTGCCAGCAGCTTGGTGGGAACTGAAGCTTTCTTT	CASSLVGTEAFF
few	TRBJ2-7	-	TRBV5-4	TGTGCCAGCAGCTTTGGGCGTACAGATTCCTACGAGCAGTACTTC	CASSFGRTDSYEQYF
few	TRBJ2-1	-	TRBV28	TGTGCCACTGCGCAGGGAAGCTCCTACAATGAGCAGTTCTTC	CATAQGSSYNEQFF
-	TRBJ1-1	-	TRBV10-3	TGTGCCATCAGGAGGGGTAACGAAGCTTTCTTT	CAIRRGNEAFF
many	TRBJ1-1	-	TRBV30	TGTGCCTGGAGGGGTTGGGGTAGGGGAGCTGAAGCTTTCTTT	CAWRGWGRGAEAFF
few	TRBJ1-1	-	TRBV7-2	TGTGCCAGCAGCTTTCAGGGGCTGAACACTGAAGCTTTCTTT	CASSFQGLNTEAFF
few	TRBJ2-7	TRBD1	TRBV4-3	TGCGCCAGCAGCCGAGGGACAGGGGACATCTACGAGCAGTACTTC	CASSRGTGDIYEQYF
-	TRBJ2-1	TRBD1	TRBV5-4	TGTGCCAGCAGCCAAGGGACAGGCTCCTACAATGAGCAGTTCTTC	CASSQGTGSYNEQFF
few	TRBJ1-2	-	TRBV5-4	TGTGCCAGCAGCTTGGACAGAGAACGGACTAACTATGGCTACACCTTC	CASSLDRERTNYGYTF
-	TRBJ2-1	TRBD1	TRBV6-4	TGTGCCAGCAGTGCCGCCGGGACAGGTTACAATGAGCAGTTCTTC	CASSAAGTGYNEQFF
-	TRBJ2-3	-	TRBV12-3/TRBV12-4	TGTGCCAGCAGTCCCCGGAGGGGCCCAACAGATACGCAGTATTTT	CASSPRRGPTDTQYF
-	TRBJ1-2	-	TRBV7-2	TGTGCCAGCAGCACTGTTTCGGGGGCAGTCTATGGCTACACCTTC	CASSTVSGAVYGYTF
many	TRBJ2-7	-	TRBV14	TGTGCCAGCAGCGCGCTTTGGGGTCGCGAGCAGTACTTC	CASSALWGREQYF
many	TRBJ2-4	-	TRBV28	TGTGCCAGCAGTCCGGGGGGCGAGGAAAACATTCAGTACTTC	CASSPGGEENIQYF
few	TRBJ2-5	TRBD2	TRBV6-2/TRBV6-3	TGTGCCAGCTCCGTCGCGGGGGTGCAGGCAGAGACCCAGTACTTC	CASSVAGVQAETQYF
few	TRBJ2-7	-	TRBV20-1	TGCAGTGCTAGTCATGGGTACGAGCAGTACTTC	CSASHGYEQYF
many	TRBJ2-3	-	TRBV7-3	TGTGCCAGCAGCTCCGGGACTTTCTACACAGATACGCAGTATTTT	CASSSGTFYTDTQYF
-	TRBJ2-3	TRBD2	TRBV7-2	TGTGCCAGCAGCTTAGGTGCGGGGGGCGGTGAAGATACGCAGTATTTT	CASSLGAGGGEDTQYF
few	TRBJ2-1	-	TRBV28	TGTGCCAGCAGTTTGGGCCGGGGGCAGGACAATGAGCAGTTCTTC	CASSLGRGQDNEQFF
-	TRBJ2-2	-	TRBV10-3	TGTGCCATCAGTGGCGATAGCACAGCGAACACCGGGGAGCTGTTTTTT	CAISGDSTANTGELFF
many	TRBJ2-5	TRBD2	TRBV4-2	TGTGCCAGCAGCCAAGATCGGGGGGGCCAAGAGACCCAGTACTTC	CASSQDRGGQETQYF
many	TRBJ2-1	-	TRBV12-3/TRBV12-4	TGTGCCAGCAGTTATTCCCCCAGGGGGGGCGGGCAGTTCTTC	CASSYSPRGGGQFF
-	TRBJ2-2	TRBD2	TRBV7-8	TGTGCCAGCAGCTTAGTTTCTGGGGGGGCCGGGGAGCTGTTTTTT	CASSLVSGGAGELFF
many	TRBJ2-7	-	TRBV6-1	TGTGCCAGCACGACAGGAGAATCCTACGAGCAGTACTTC	CASTTGESYEQYF
-	TRBJ2-7	TRBD1	TRBV27	TGTGCCAGCAGTTTAACGGGACAGTCCTACGAGCAGTACTTC	CASSLTGQSYEQYF
many	TRBJ2-7	TRBD1	TRBV7-3	TGTGCCAGCAGCCAAGGCGACAGGGCGGCCGACGAGCAGTACTTC	CASSQGDRAADEQYF
-	TRBJ1-5	-	TRBV5-1	TGCGCCAGCAGGGGTGATAGCAATCAGCCCCAGCATTTT	CASRGDSNQPQHF
few	TRBJ1-1	-	TRBV7-9	TGTGCCAGCAGCTTAAGTGGAAGGCTTACAGGGATCTGGGGCACTGAAGCTTTCTTT	CASSLSGRLTGIWGTEAFF
-	TRBJ2-6	-	TRBV12-2	TGTGCAAGTCGCTCGGGACAGGGCTCAAGGTCTGGGGCCAACGTCCTGACTTTC	CASRSGQGSRSGANVLTF
-	TRBJ2-3	-	TRBV4-2	TGTGCCAGCAGCCAAGGCGTTTCAGGAGCAGATACGCAGTATTTT	CASSQGVSGADTQYF
many	TRBJ1-2	TRBD1	TRBV5-1	TGCGCCAGCAGCCCCGGACAGGGGGCGAGGTCTGGCTACACCTTC	CASSPGQGARSGYTF
-	TRBJ2-7	-	TRBV29-1	TGCAGCGTCATTGGGCAGGCACACGAGCAGTACTTC	CSVIGQAHEQYF
few	TRBJ2-7	-	TRBV5-1	TGCGCCAGCAGCTTGGGTGTCGGGGGGCGGCGAATCTACGAGCAGTACTTC	CASSLGVGGRRIYEQYF
few	TRBJ2-1	TRBD1	TRBV5-6	TGTGCCACTTCGAGTGGGACAGGGGCGATCAATGAGCAGTTCTTC	CATSSGTGAINEQFF
few	TRBJ1-1	TRBD1	TRBV12-3/TRBV12-4	TGTGCCAGCAGCTTTCAGGGGGAGAACACTGAAGCTTTCTTT	CASSFQGENTEAFF
-	TRBJ2-7	-	TRBV7-8	TGTGCCAGCAGCCCTACCTCAGCGAGCCACGAGCAGTACTTC	CASSPTSASHEQYF
-	TRBJ2-7	TRBD1	TRBV5-1	TGCGCCAGCAGCCAACAAGACAGGGTATTTGACGAGCAGTACTTC	CASSQQDRVFDEQYF
few	TRBJ2-1	-	TRBV12-3/TRBV12-4	TGTGCCAGCAGTTTGGGACTTCTCTCCTACAATGAGCAGTTCTTC	CASSLGLLSYNEQFF
few	TRBJ2-2	-	TRBV10-3	TGTGCCATCAGTGCCCTTCTAGGGGAGAGTCCCACCGGGGAGCTGTTTTTT	CAISALLGESPTGELFF
many	TRBJ2-3	TRBD2	TRBV20-1	TGCAGTGCTAGCGGGGGGGCCCCAGATACGCAGTATTTT	CSASGGAPDTQYF
few	TRBJ1-1	-	TRBV7-8	TGTGCCAGCAGCTCAGACCCGACAGGCCGCGCCACTGAAGCTTTCTTT	CASSSDPTGRATEAFF
few	TRBJ1-6	TRBD1	TRBV2	TGTGCCAGCAGTGAGACAGGGGGCCGTTCACCCCTCCACTTT	CASSETGGRSPLHF
few	TRBJ1-6	TRBD1	TRBV19	TGTGCCAGTCGCGAGACAGGGGACAGATCACCCCTCCACTTT	CASRETGDRSPLHF
few	TRBJ2-1	TRBD2	TRBV28	TGTGCCAGCTGGTGGGGGGAGGGTGAGCAGTTCTTC	CASWWGEGEQFF
few	TRBJ1-4	TRBD1	TRBV6-1	TGTGCCAGCAGTGTCACAGGGGCCGATGAAAAACTGTTTTTT	CASSVTGADEKLFF
-	TRBJ2-7	-	TRBV4-3	TGCGCCAGCAGCCAAGAGTGGACCGGTGCCTCCTACGAGCAGTACTTC	CASSQEWTGASYEQYF
-	TRBJ2-7	-	TRBV6-5	TGTGCCAGCAGGGCGTTCGGGTCGGACGAGCAGTACTTC	CASRAFGSDEQYF
few	TRBJ1-5	-	TRBV28	TGTGCCAGCAGTTTCTCGGAGCCCCAGCATTTT	CASSFSEPQHF
-	TRBJ2-6	TRBD1	TRBV19	TGTGCCTCCAAACCGGGACAGGGGGCGGCTGGGGCCAACGTCCTGACTTTC	CASKPGQGAAGANVLTF